A single sample is the source of the 18 T cell receptor beta chains below, sequenced in a study of shared clonotypes between healthy human individuals. Measured with immunoSEQ multiplex PCR; TCRdb has only the in-frame clones, and not every one. Here the sample spans a few million clones, around 94% being singletons. Source material: naive CD4+ T cells sorted from blood. The subset denotes: CD45RA+ positively selected. The origin of the receptors is a man younger than 35 in good health.

This clone was recorded once. The chain links TRBV2 to TRBJ2-7; a weak D match, TRBD1 (6 bases). The CDR3 contains 15 residues. CDR1 SNHLY and CDR2 FYNNEI come from the germline V gene. V lost 7 bases to trimming and J lost 0 bases, with 16 bases between them. For the CDR3, the DNA is TGTGCCAGCACAAACGACAGGATTACCTCCTACGAGCAGTACTTC. This codes for CASTNDRITSYEQYF. The full variable domain, its missing parts supplied by reference TRBV2 and TRBJ2-7, is EPEVTQTPSHQVTQMGQEVILRCVPISNHLYFYWYRQILGQKVEFLVSFYNNEISEKSEIFDDQFSVERPDGSNFTLKIRSTKLEDSAMYFCASTNDRITSYEQYFGPGTRLTVT.

The chain combines TRBV20-1 with TRBJ2-1, with D hard to call. Trimming pared 6 bases from V and 7 bases from J, leaving 10 bases between. Germline CDR1 reads DFQATT; CDR2 reads SNEGSKA (reference sequence). The CDR3 runs 11 residues. In nucleotides, the CDR3 is TGCAGTGCCACCCTCGAGAATGAGCAGTTCTTC. Its translation: CSATLENEQFF.

The chain couples TRBV6-6 to TRBJ2-1, with D possibly matching TRBD1 (6 bases). This CDR3 is 14 amino acids long. Deletions cut 11 bases from V and 0 bases from J, with 14 bases between. Germline lookup yields CDR1 MNHNY and CDR2 SVGAGI (reference sequence). CDR3 loop: CALRQAPSYNEQFF. In nucleotides, the CDR3 is TGTGCCCTAAGACAGGCGCCCTCCTACAATGAGCAGTTCTTC.

This chain joins TRBV7-3 and TRBJ2-2; D possibly corresponds to TRBD2 (6 bases). Germline assignment: CDR1 SGHTA and CDR2 FQGTGA. The CDR3 has 17 amino acids. V lost 5 bases and J 1 base, leaving 17 bases between the germline ends. DNA of the CDR3: TGTGCCAGCAGCCCGACTTCATGGAGGGTGAACACCGGGGAGCTGTTTTTT. This gives the protein CASSPTSWRVNTGELFF.

This sequence joins TRBV19 and TRBJ2-5; TRBD1 aligns across 8 bases. Germline CDR1 and CDR2: LNHDA and SQIVND (reference sequence). The CDR3 sequence is 15 residues long. V gave up 6 bases and J gave up 3 bases; unmatched junction bases: 9. CDR3 in amino acids: CASSQYRTGKETQYF. In nucleotides, the CDR3 is TGTGCCAGTAGCCAATATCGGACAGGGAAAGAGACCCAGTACTTC.

This chain links TRBV18 with TRBJ1-5, with 9 bases matching TRBD1. The CDR3 spans 14 residues. Germline CDR1 KGHSH, CDR2 LQKENI. Losses at the gene ends were 6 bases for V and 6 bases for J; bases not matched to a gene: 6. CDR3 residues: CASSSTGGGQPQHF. CDR3 nucleotides: TGTGCCAGCTCTTCGACAGGGGGGGGTCAGCCCCAGCATTTT.

This chain joins TRBV27 and TRBJ1-4; a weak D match, TRBD1 (5 bases). The CDR3 contains 16 residues. Trimming left V 6 bases short and J 5 bases short, with 19 bases between. CDR1 MNHEY and CDR2 SMNVEV come from the germline V gene (reference sequence). The CDR3 here is CASSGTPISVNEKLFF. The DNA of the CDR3 is TGTGCCAGCAGCGGGACTCCCATCTCAGTCAATGAAAAACTGTTTTTT.

This clone was counted a single time. J is TRBJ2-1 and V is TRBV19; TRBD1 is a possible D gene (5 bases). Trimming stripped 3 bases from V and 5 bases from J, with 11 bases between. CDR1 LNHDA and CDR2 SQIVND come from the germline V gene (reference sequence). The CDR3 extends over 14 amino acids. CDR3 sequence (DNA): TGTGCCAGTAGTATCCCAGGGCCCCACAATGAGCAGTTCTTC. This codes for CASSIPGPHNEQFF.

The chain uses TRBV18 and TRBJ1-1, with D possibly being TRBD1 (5 bases). Germline V gene lookup returns CDR1 KGHSH and CDR2 LQKENI. V gave up 1 base and J gave up 4 bases, with 16 bases separating them. The CDR3 contains 16 residues. CDR3 sequence: CASSPLVQGFGTEAFF. CDR3 in DNA: TGTGCCAGCTCACCACTCGTGCAGGGTTTCGGCACTGAAGCTTTCTTT.

J is TRBJ2-7 and V is TRBV30; D is perhaps TRBD1 or TRBD2 (5 bases each). The CDR3 sequence is 15 residues long. CDR1 is GTSNPN and CDR2 is SVGIG in the germline V gene (reference sequence). Trimming pared 0 bases from V and 3 bases from J, leaving 15 bases between. The CDR3: CAWSVKDTGSYEQYF. DNA of the CDR3: TGTGCCTGGAGTGTAAAGGACACGGGGAGCTACGAGCAGTACTTC.

The genes are TRBV5-4 and TRBJ1-6; D ambiguous. Per the germline V gene, CDR1 is SGHNT and CDR2 is YYREEE (reference sequence). The CDR3 loop spans 15 amino acids. The ends were cut back, 0 bases at V and 6 bases at J, with 10 bases in the middle. DNA for the CDR3: TGTGCCAGCAGCTTGGATCAGTCCCCTAATTCACCCCTCCACTTT. Translating it yields CASSLDQSPNSPLHF.

This clone was picked up one time. CDR3 amino acids: CASSFRGEGETQYF. The DNA for the CDR3 is TGCGCCAGCAGCTTCCGCGGGGAAGGAGAGACCCAGTACTTC. The genes are TRBV5-1 and TRBJ2-5; perhaps TRBD2 as D (6 bases). This CDR3 has 14 residues. Trimming removed 2 bases from V and 4 bases from J, with 12 bases in between. Germline CDR1 is SGHRS and CDR2 is YFSETQ.

The chain links TRBV4-2 to TRBJ2-7; 9 nucleotides agree with TRBD1. The germline CDR1 and CDR2 sequences are LGHNA and YNFKEQ. J gave up 2 bases and V 2 bases, and 7 bases lay outside the gene matches. The CDR3 runs 16 residues. For the CDR3, the DNA is TGTGCCAGCAGCCAAAGTGGGACAGGGAGAGCCTACGAGCAGTACTTC. Translation: CASSQSGTGRAYEQYF.

This sequence joins TRBV6-5 and TRBJ1-5, with 7 bases lining up with TRBD1. V shed 6 bases and J 0 bases; nucleotides not matched to a gene: 5. This CDR3 comprises 15 residues. Germline CDR1 and CDR2: MNHEY and SVGAGI. CDR3 sequence (DNA): TGTGCCAGCAGAAGCGGGACAGTTAGCAATCAGCCCCAGCATTTT. This encodes CASRSGTVSNQPQHF.

This sequence joins TRBV4-2 and TRBJ2-2; D may be TRBD1 (5 bases). Germline V gene data show CDR1 as LGHNA and CDR2 as YNFKEQ. Deletions cut 6 bases from V and 6 bases from J, with 14 bases between. The CDR3 is made up of 14 amino acids. The CDR3 sequence is CASRSPGFAGELFF. DNA for the CDR3: TGTGCCAGCAGGTCCCCAGGGTTCGCCGGGGAGCTGTTTTTT.

The chain uses TRBV6-5 and TRBJ2-3, with a tentative D call TRBD1 (5 bases). Trimming removed 2 bases at V and 4 bases at J, with 10 bases between. The CDR3 extends over 14 amino acids. CDR1 is MNHEY and CDR2 is SVGAGI in the germline V gene. The CDR3 DNA reads as TGTGCCAGCAGTTACGGCACGACAGCAGATACGCAGTATTTT. This encodes CASSYGTTADTQYF.

A word on this clone: The identical CDR3 is also encoded by other nucleotide sequences in the sample. CDR3 sequence reads: CASSFDGSSGNTIYF. As DNA, the CDR3 is TGCGCCAGCAGCTTTGACGGCTCCTCTGGAAACACCATATATTTT. This chain links TRBV5-1 with TRBJ1-3; D remains unclear. Between the trimmed V and J ends, which lost 2 bases and 0 bases, there was a span of 9 bases. In germline, CDR1 is SGHRS, CDR2 YFSETQ. The length of the CDR3 is 15 residues.

The chain is built from TRBV4-1 and TRBJ2-3; D uncertain. Per germline, CDR1 MGHRA and CDR2 YSYEKL. The CDR3 consists of 15 residues. Trimming left V 4 bases short and J 3 bases short, with 14 bases between. The CDR3 sequence is CASSLTPTATDTQYF. DNA of the CDR3: TGCGCCAGCAGCCTGACCCCAACCGCTACAGATACGCAGTATTTT.